This T cell receptor beta chain was captured in a study of blood T cell repertoires in COVID-19. On the study more broadly: T cells, B-cell-depleted T cells, or PBMCs supplied cDNA or gDNA.

The assay was immunoSEQ multiplex PCR, and TCRdb's table has in-frame clones only and misses some. Of about 330,000 clones listed, more than 75% are singletons. Recruitment covered 20 to 25 US areas and drew participants whose ages spanned about 18 to 100 years. This receptor was obtained from a woman aged 18-30 years who had recovered from COVID-19. The sample was PBMCs or T cells enriched from blood (not recorded which).

The CDR3 bases are TGTGCCAGCAGCTTAGCCAGGGCTGGCAATCAGCCCCAGCATTTT. It is translated as CASSLARAGNQPQHF. The gene calls are TRBV7-2 and TRBJ1-5; weak D call: TRBD1 (5 bases). CDR1 and CDR2 (germline): SGHTA, FQGNSA. This CDR3 spans 15 amino acids. The germline V and J ends were trimmed by 0 bases and 2 bases, with 8 bases remaining between them.